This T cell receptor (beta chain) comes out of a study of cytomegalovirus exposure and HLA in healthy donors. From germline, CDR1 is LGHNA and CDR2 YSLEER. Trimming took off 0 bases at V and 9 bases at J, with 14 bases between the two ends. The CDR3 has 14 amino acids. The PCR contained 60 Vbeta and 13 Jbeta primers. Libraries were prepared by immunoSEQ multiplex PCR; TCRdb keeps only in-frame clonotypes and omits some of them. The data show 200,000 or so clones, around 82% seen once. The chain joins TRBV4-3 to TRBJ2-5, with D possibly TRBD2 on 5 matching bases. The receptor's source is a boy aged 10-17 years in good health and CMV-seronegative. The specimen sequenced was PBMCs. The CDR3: CASSQEGRGMAQYF. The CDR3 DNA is TGCGCCAGCAGCCAAGAAGGGCGAGGGATGGCCCAGTACTTC.